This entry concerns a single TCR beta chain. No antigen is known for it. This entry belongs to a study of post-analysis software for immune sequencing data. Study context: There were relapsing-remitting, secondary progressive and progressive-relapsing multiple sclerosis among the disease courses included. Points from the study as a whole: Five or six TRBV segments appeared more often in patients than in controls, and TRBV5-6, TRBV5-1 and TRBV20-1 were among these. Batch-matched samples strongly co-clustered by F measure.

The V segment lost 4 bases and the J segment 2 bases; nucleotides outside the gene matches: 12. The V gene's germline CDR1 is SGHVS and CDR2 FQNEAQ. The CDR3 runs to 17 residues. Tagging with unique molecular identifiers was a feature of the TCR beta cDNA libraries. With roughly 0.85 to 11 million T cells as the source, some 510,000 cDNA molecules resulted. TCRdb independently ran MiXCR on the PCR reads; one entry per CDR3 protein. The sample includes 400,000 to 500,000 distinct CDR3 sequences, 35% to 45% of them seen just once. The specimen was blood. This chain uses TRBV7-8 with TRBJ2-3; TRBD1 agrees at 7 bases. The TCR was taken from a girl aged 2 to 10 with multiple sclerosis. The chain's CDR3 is CASSSPRQGPSTDTQYF. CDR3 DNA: TGTGCCAGCAGCTCCCCGAGACAGGGCCCCTCCACAGATACGCAGTATTTT. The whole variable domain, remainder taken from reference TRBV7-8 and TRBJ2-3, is GAGVSQSPRYKVAKRGQDVALRCDPISGHVSLFWYQQALGQGPEFLTYFQNEAQLDKSGLPSDRFFAERPEGSVSTLKIQRTQQEDSAVYLCASSSPRQGPSTDTQYFGPGTRLTVL.